The 21 T cell receptor beta chains below all came from one sample that was sequenced in a study of Ad26.COV2.S vaccination and SARS-CoV-2 variants. The treatment: around 19 received Ad26.COV2.S at low or high dose, single or two shots; several received placebo; per-sample allocation not given. Sampling happened 63 days after the first vaccine or placebo injection. The assay was immunoSEQ multiplex PCR, and TCRdb's table has in-frame clones only and misses some. The sample holds approximately 460,000 clones, about 89% seen once. Here the sequenced sample was peripheral blood, taken in a trial of Ad26.COV2.S vaccine versus placebo. The origin of the receptors is a person between 18 and 59 years old who received the Ad26.COV2.S COVID-19 vaccine or a placebo.

CDR3 bases: TGTGCCAGCAGCTTGACTCATCAGCCCCAGCATTTT. It translates to CASSLTHQPQHF. The chain joins TRBV12-3 or TRBV12-4 to TRBJ1-5; D remains unclear. The CDR3 length is 12 residues. Trimming took off 6 bases at V and 5 bases at J, with 8 bases between the two ends.

The V call is TRBV7-9, the J call TRBJ1-3; no firm D call. This CDR3 is 12 amino acids long. Trimming left V 7 bases short and J 1 base short, with 5 bases between. Germline values: CDR1 SEHNR, CDR2 FQNEAQ (reference sequence). The CDR3 region has the DNA TGTGCCAGCACCCTGTCTGGAAACACCATATATTTT. Encoded protein: CASTLSGNTIYF.

The V gene is TRBV6-5, the J gene TRBJ2-1; D not resolved. Germline lookup yields CDR1 MNHEY and CDR2 SVGAGI. Trimming stripped 6 bases from V and 15 bases from J, with 24 bases between. The CDR3 runs to 14 residues. CDR3 sequence (DNA): TGTGCCAGCAGAATCAGCTCGGGCCTTACGGTGATGTTCTTC. It encodes CASRISSGLTVMFF.

The chain employs TRBV7-3 and TRBJ1-1, with 7 nucleotides matching TRBD1. The length of the CDR3 is 13 residues. Looked up from germline, CDR1 is SGHTA and CDR2 is FQGTGA. V was pared by 5 bases and J by 5 bases, with 5 bases of the junction left unmatched. The DNA for the CDR3 is TGTGCCAGCAGCCCCCAGGGGGGGACTGAAGCTTTCTTT. It yields the protein CASSPQGGTEAFF.

V and J are TRBV19 and TRBJ1-6; TRBD1 matches at 7 bases. From germline, CDR1 is LNHDA and CDR2 SQIVND (reference sequence). The CDR3 has 13 residues. The V segment lost 11 bases and the J segment 3 bases; nucleotides outside the gene matches: 4. This CDR3 reads CASGTVYNSPLHF. The CDR3, as DNA: TGTGCCTCCGGGACAGTCTATAATTCACCCCTCCACTTT.

V and J are TRBV10-2 and TRBJ2-5; 9 bases are shared with TRBD2. In germline, CDR1 is WSHSY, CDR2 SAAADI. After removal of 0 bases from V and 9 bases from J, the junction contained 5 bases not matched to a gene. The CDR3 length is 14 residues. As DNA, the CDR3 is TGCGCCAGCAGTGAGTCGCGGGAGGGCAGGGCCCAGTACTTC. It yields the protein CASSESREGRAQYF.

In DNA form, the CDR3 reads TGTGCCAGCAGCGCCAGGGACGGTCACTACGAGCAGTACTTC. Translating gives CASSARDGHYEQYF. J is TRBJ2-7 and V is TRBV7-9, with D possibly being TRBD1 or TRBD2 (5 bases each). Between the trimmed V and J ends, which lost 5 bases and 3 bases, there was a span of 14 bases. The CDR3 length is 14 residues. The germline gives CDR1 SEHNR, CDR2 FQNEAQ (reference sequence).

This clone showed up just once. V and J are TRBV6-1 and TRBJ2-1; D unclear. Germline V CDR1 and CDR2: MNHNS, SASEGT. The CDR3 runs to 14 residues. V was trimmed by 1 base and J by 2 bases, leaving 6 bases between them. The CDR3 loop is CASSEVRAYNEQFF. CDR3 nucleotides: TGTGCCAGCAGTGAAGTTAGGGCCTACAATGAGCAGTTCTTC.

The CDR3 DNA follows: TGTGCCAGCAGATCTGCAGGGCTCGATGGCTACACCTTC. It codes for CASRSAGLDGYTF. This rearrangement joins TRBV27 to TRBJ1-2, with a tentative D call TRBD1 (5 bases). This CDR3 has 13 residues. Trimming shortened V by 6 bases and J by 6 bases, and 14 bases separated the two germline ends. Germline CDR1 reads MNHEY; CDR2 reads SMNVEV (reference sequence).

J is TRBJ1-1 and V is TRBV18; 7 bases match TRBD1. With V trimmed by 1 base and J by 1 base, 3 bases remained unmatched. CDR1 and CDR2 from the germline V gene are KGHSH and LQKENI. This CDR3 has 15 amino acids. The CDR3 bases are TGTGCCAGCTCACCACGAAGGGGGCAGAACACTGAAGCTTTCTTT. Its translation is CASSPRRGQNTEAFF.

CDR3 bases: TGTGCCAGCAGTTACGCCGGACTAGGACCTCGCGAGCAGTACTTC. This codes for CASSYAGLGPREQYF. V gene TRBV6-2 or TRBV6-3 combines with J gene TRBJ2-7, with 7 bases lining up with TRBD2. After removal of 2 bases from V and 6 bases from J, the junction contained 10 bases not matched to a gene. There are 15 residues in the CDR3. The germline gives CDR1 MNHEY, CDR2 SVGEGT.

The V call is TRBV3-1 (or the pseudogene TRBV3-2), the J call TRBJ1-2, with D maybe TRBD1 (6 bases). In germline, CDR1 is LGHDT, CDR2 YNNKEL (reference sequence). V was clipped by 6 bases and J by 4 bases, with 12 bases between them. The CDR3 spans 13 residues. CDR3 nucleotides: TGTGCCAGCAGAAGGGACAACAGCTATGGCTACACCTTC. Its protein product is CASRRDNSYGYTF.

The V call is TRBV19, the J call TRBJ2-1; TRBD1 matches 10 bases. Germline CDR1 and CDR2: LNHDA and SQIVND (reference sequence). The CDR3 extends over 15 amino acids. V lost 4 bases and J lost 8; bases outside the gene matches: 8. The CDR3 here is CASSNPGQGFDEQFF. The CDR3 DNA sequence: TGTGCCAGTAGTAACCCGGGACAGGGGTTCGATGAGCAGTTCTTC.

The gene calls are TRBV2 and TRBJ1-5; D not resolved. V lost 4 bases and J lost 7, with 14 bases in between. The CDR3 is 14 amino acids. CDR1 is SNHLY, CDR2 FYNNEI, per germline. Here the CDR3 reads CASSGSGLSQPQHF. CDR3 DNA sequence: TGTGCCAGCAGTGGGTCCGGGTTATCCCAGCCCCAGCATTTT.

The chain joins TRBV5-1 to TRBJ2-7, with D perhaps assigned TRBD1 or TRBD2 (7 bases each). CDR1 is SGHRS and CDR2 is YFSETQ in the germline V gene. The CDR3 is 13 residues long. Trimming pared 8 bases from V and 3 bases from J, leaving 15 bases between. The CDR3 DNA is TGCGCCAGTAGCCCAGGGGGGGACTACGAGCAGTACTTC. It encodes CASSPGGDYEQYF.

V usage is TRBV11-2 and J usage is TRBJ2-3; D is undetermined. This CDR3 contains 13 residues. Per germline, CDR1 SGHAT and CDR2 FQNNGV. The germline V and J ends were trimmed by 2 bases and 6 bases, with 9 bases remaining between them. The CDR3 bases are TGTGCCAGCAGCTTACAGGACCCCGATACGCAGTATTTT. Protein sequence: CASSLQDPDTQYF.

V gene TRBV10-3 combines with J gene TRBJ1-1, with 7 bases aligning to TRBD1. This CDR3 contains 16 residues. CDR1 is ENHRY, CDR2 SYGVKD, per germline. V dropped 5 bases and J dropped 0; count of bases not matched to a gene: 9. The CDR3 bases are TGTGCCATCAGTCGCGACAGGGCCGGGGTGAACACTGAAGCTTTCTTT. Its protein is CAISRDRAGVNTEAFF.

V gene TRBV19 combines with J gene TRBJ1-4; no definite D call. Between the trimmed V and J ends, which lost 7 bases and 0 bases, there was a span of 6 bases. The germline V gene encodes CDR1 LNHDA and CDR2 SQIVND (reference sequence). The CDR3 is 13 amino acids. This CDR3 reads CASTRATNEKLFF. The CDR3 bases are TGTGCCAGTACAAGAGCAACTAATGAAAAACTGTTTTTT.

This clone has at least ten counts. The chain is built from TRBV6-5 and TRBJ1-6; 9 bases agree with TRBD1. Germline trimming cut 5 bases from V and 4 bases from J; bases unmatched to any gene: 3. This CDR3 spans 15 amino acids. Germline V CDR1 and CDR2: MNHEY, SVGAGI. CDR3 sequence reads: CASSTGQGYNSPLHF. The CDR3 region has the DNA TGTGCCAGCAGTACGGGACAGGGTTATAATTCACCCCTCCACTTT.

The V gene is TRBV9, the J gene TRBJ1-1; 8 bases are shared with TRBD1. The CDR3 runs 13 residues. Trimming at V came to 5 bases and at J to 3 bases, leaving 3 bases not matched to a gene. The V gene's germline CDR1 is SGDLS and CDR2 YYNGEE. CDR3 sequence reads: CASSTGGYTEAFF. As DNA, the CDR3 is TGTGCCAGCAGTACAGGGGGTTACACTGAAGCTTTCTTT. Complete variable domain (other parts from reference TRBV9 and TRBJ1-1): DSGVTQTPKHLITATGQRVTLRCSPRSGDLSVYWYQQSLDQGLQFLIQYYNGEERAKGNILERFSAQQFPDLHSELNLSSLELGDSALYFCASSTGGYTEAFFGQGTRLTVV.

V gene TRBV6-5 combines with J gene TRBJ2-5; no clear D gene. CDR3 length: 14 residues. Germline V gives CDR1 MNHEY, CDR2 SVGAGI. V was pared by 6 bases and J by 2 bases, with 13 bases between. This CDR3 reads CASRFSSGQETQYF. The CDR3 DNA is TGTGCCAGCAGGTTCTCGAGTGGTCAAGAGACCCAGTACTTC.